This record covers a single T cell receptor (beta chain). The antigen remains undetermined. This record belongs to a study of T cell responses to AZD1222 COVID-19 vaccine. The ends were cut back, 8 bases at V and 1 base at J, with 15 bases in the middle. CDR1 is MNHEY, CDR2 SVGAGI, per germline. The CDR3 contains 15 residues. Overall study results and limits: In a largely white British group with more females than males, clonal diversity was possibly underestimated. Elevations in Spike-specific TCR breadth and depth followed administration of two AZD1222 doses. Among spike-specific TCRs, nearly half reportedly target unmutated variant regions.

TCRdb's table, derived via immunoSEQ multiplex PCR, lists solely in-frame clones and lacks some. The data contain 150,000 to 200,000 clones, 88% of them singletons. The sequence came from an adult who received the AZD1222 COVID-19 vaccine. This sequence joins TRBV6-5 and TRBJ1-3, with a tentative D call TRBD1 (6 bases). The source material was peripheral blood, sampled 28 days after the second AZD1222 dose. The CDR3 is CASVEQGTSGNTIYF. The CDR3 bases are TGTGCCAGCGTCGAACAGGGAACGTCTGGAAACACCATATATTTT.